These 25 T cell receptor beta chains were all obtained from the same sample, sequenced in a study of shared clonotypes between healthy human individuals. The data were produced by immunoSEQ multiplex PCR, yet TCRdb's version contains in-frame clones alone and is incomplete. The table records under 1,900,000 clones, 98% to 99% of them present only once. The sample taken for sequencing was naive CD4+ T cells sorted from blood. Subset of the sample: CD45RA+ positively selected. Every receptor here comes from a man in his thirties or forties in good health.

The CDR3 coding sequence is TGTGCCAGCAGCGGGGCAGCCACTAGCAATCAGCCCCAGCATTTT. This encodes CASSGAATSNQPQHF. The rearrangement joins TRBV28 to TRBJ1-5; tentative D call: TRBD1 (5 bases). Deletions cut 6 bases from V and 0 bases from J, with 12 bases between. CDR3 size: 15 residues. Germline CDR1 MDHEN, CDR2 SYDVKM. The full variable domain, completed using reference TRBV28 and TRBJ1-5, is DVKVTQSSRYLVKRTGEKVFLECVQDMDHENMFWYRQDPGLGLRLIYFSYDVKMKEKGDIPEGYSVSREKKERFSLILESASTNQTSMYLCASSGAATSNQPQHFGDGTRLSIL.

The chain links TRBV19 to TRBJ2-3; no definite D call. The germline V and J ends were trimmed by 3 bases and 0 bases, with 7 bases remaining between them. Per the germline V gene, CDR1 is LNHDA and CDR2 is SQIVND (reference sequence). CDR3 length: 14 amino acids. CDR3 nucleotide sequence: TGTGCCAGTAGTATGTGGGCTAGCACAGATACGCAGTATTTT. Translation: CASSMWASTDTQYF. Full variable domain (outside the CDR3, taken from reference TRBV19 and TRBJ2-3): DGGITQSPKYLFRKEGQNVTLSCEQNLNHDAMYWYRQDPGQGLRLIYYSQIVNDFQKGDIAEGYSVSREKKESFPLTVTSAQKNPTAFYLCASSMWASTDTQYFGPGTRLTVL.

This chain uses TRBV21-1 with TRBJ2-7; the table's D call, TRBD2, was not checked against the DNA. TRBV21-1 is a recognized pseudogene. This CDR3 has 19 residues. Here the CDR3 DNA reads TGTGCCAGCAGCAAAAGACTAGCGGGAGGGCGGGGAGTTGACTACGAGCAGTACTTC. Translating gives CASSKRLAGGRGVDYEQYF.

The chain joins TRBV4-1 to TRBJ2-5, with D perhaps TRBD1 or TRBD2 (5 bases each). CDR3 length: 18 amino acids. V was trimmed by 8 bases and J by 4 bases, leaving 29 bases between them. Germline values: CDR1 MGHRA, CDR2 YSYEKL. CDR3 coding DNA: TGCGCCAGCGGACCCCTCAATCAGGCAGGGATGAGGGGAGAGACCCAGTACTTC. It specifies CASGPLNQAGMRGETQYF.

This clone came up once. The rearrangement joins TRBV5-4 to TRBJ2-7; TRBD1 matches 9 bases. This CDR3 has 16 amino acids. Losses at the gene ends were 4 bases for V and 2 bases for J; bases not matched to a gene: 10. Germline CDR1 is SGHNT and CDR2 is YYREEE (reference sequence). The CDR3 spells CASSPRDRALPYEQYF. CDR3 nucleotide sequence: TGTGCCAGCAGCCCAAGGGACAGGGCCCTTCCCTACGAGCAGTACTTC.

The chain has TRBV11-3 and TRBJ2-2; D might be TRBD1 (6 bases). CDR1 is SGHNT, CDR2 YENEEA, per germline. V shed 2 bases and J shed 4 bases, with 11 bases lying between them. This CDR3 has 15 residues. The CDR3 DNA is TGTGCCAGCAGCTTAAGGGGACAAATCACCGGGGAGCTGTTTTTT. This codes for CASSLRGQITGELFF.

The V call is TRBV2, the J call TRBJ1-5; D unresolved. CDR1 is SNHLY, CDR2 FYNNEI, per germline. The CDR3 extends over 14 amino acids. V was shortened by 0 bases and J by 6 bases, with 9 bases between the two germline ends. The CDR3 spells CASSEAPGGQPQHF. CDR3 in DNA: TGTGCCAGCAGTGAAGCCCCCGGAGGTCAGCCCCAGCATTTT.

This clone has just one count. The same CDR3 also results from other DNA sequences found in this sample. The chain uses TRBV20-1 and TRBJ2-7, with D perhaps TRBD1 or TRBD2 (5 bases each). The CDR3 has 10 residues. Germline lookup yields CDR1 DFQATT and CDR2 SNEGSKA (reference sequence). Trimming pared 5 bases from V and 4 bases from J, leaving 6 bases between. The CDR3 sequence is CSAGGYEQYF. The CDR3 bases are TGCAGTGCTGGGGGATACGAGCAGTACTTC.

This rearrangement joins TRBV19 to TRBJ2-3, with D possibly matching TRBD1 (5 bases). Germline V gene data show CDR1 as LNHDA and CDR2 as SQIVND (reference sequence). V lost 5 bases and J 0 bases, leaving 12 bases between the germline ends. The CDR3 spans 15 residues. The CDR3 DNA follows: TGTGCCAGTAGTCCAAGAACAGGAAGCACAGATACGCAGTATTTT. This encodes CASSPRTGSTDTQYF.

V and J are TRBV10-2 and TRBJ2-2, with no clear D. The V end was cut by 7 bases, the J end by 3 bases, with 3 bases between. The germline V gene has CDR1 WSHSY and CDR2 SAAADI. CDR3 length equals 11 residues. The CDR3 nucleotides are TGCGCCAGCATCGACACCGGGGAGCTGTTTTTT. Residues: CASIDTGELFF.

Notes on this clone: Compared with germline, one end of the junction differs, possibly owing to a read error. The V and J genes are TRBV28 and TRBJ2-5, with a possible D match to TRBD1 (7 bases). CDR1 MDHEN and CDR2 SYDVKM come from the germline V gene. This CDR3 region has 12 residues. CDR3 DNA: TGTGCCAGCAGCGCGGGGACAGCCGGATCGCACTTC. Protein sequence: CASSAGTAGSHF. The entire variable domain, with the rest obtained from reference TRBV28 and TRBJ2-5, is as follows: DVKVTQSSRYLVKRTGEKVFLECVQDMDHENMFWYRQDPGLGLRLIYFSYDVKMKEKGDIPEGYSVSREKKERFSLILESASTNQTSMYLCASSAGTAGSHFGPGTRLLVL.

The chain combines TRBV2 with TRBJ2-5; TRBD1 agrees at 9 bases. The J segment lost 5 bases and the V segment lost 11 bases, leaving 15 bases of the junction unmatched. Germline V lookup: CDR1 SNHLY, CDR2 FYNNEI. The CDR3 totals 15 residues. The CDR3 loop is CAGKMDRGPFETQYF. CDR3 coding DNA: TGTGCCGGAAAAATGGACAGGGGCCCTTTTGAGACCCAGTACTTC.

The chain joins TRBV9 to TRBJ2-1; the match to TRBD2 covers 8 bases. The CDR3 spans 14 residues. The J segment lost 1 base and the V segment lost 7 bases, leaving 4 bases of the junction unmatched. CDR1 is SGDLS, CDR2 YYNGEE, per germline. The CDR3 DNA reads TGTGCCAGCGGGCGGGGGGCATCCTACAATGAGCAGTTCTTC. Translated: CASGRGASYNEQFF.

This chain uses TRBV19 with TRBJ2-1; 13 nucleotides line up with TRBD2. CDR3 size: 17 residues. Germline-derived CDR1 and CDR2 are LNHDA and SQIVND (reference sequence). Trimming at V came to 3 bases and at J to 9 bases, leaving 11 bases not matched to a gene. CDR3 protein: CASSMGLPGLAGSEQFF. The DNA of the CDR3 is TGTGCCAGTAGTATGGGCCTCCCGGGACTAGCGGGGTCTGAGCAGTTCTTC.

The rearrangement links TRBV28 to TRBJ1-5, with TRBD1 matching 10 bases. This CDR3 has 18 residues. Trimming took 7 bases from V and 1 from J; bases not matched to a gene: 13. Germline V gives CDR1 MDHEN, CDR2 SYDVKM. The CDR3 DNA sequence: TGTGCCAGCAATTTCCCCGGGACAGGGGTTAGGAGCAATCAGCCCCAGCATTTT. Its protein product is CASNFPGTGVRSNQPQHF.

Regarding this clone: Other DNA sequences from this sample encode an identical CDR3 as well. This rearrangement joins TRBV6-1 to TRBJ1-2; D is uncertain. V was trimmed by 1 base and J by 0 bases, leaving 6 bases between them. Germline CDR1 MNHNS, CDR2 SASEGT. The CDR3 has 14 amino acids. The CDR3, as DNA: TGTGCCAGCAGTGAAGGAGGTTCTAACTATGGCTACACCTTC. Its translation: CASSEGGSNYGYTF.

This chain connects TRBV25-1 to TRBJ2-2, with D possibly matching TRBD1 (7 bases). Germline loops: CDR1 MGHDK, CDR2 SYGVNS. This CDR3 region has 15 residues. The germline V and J ends were trimmed by 5 bases and 5 bases, with 15 bases remaining between them. The CDR3 nucleotides read TGTGCCAGCAGTCCGCGGGACAGTATTACCGGGGAGCTGTTTTTT. As protein: CASSPRDSITGELFF.

Note on this clone: The sample contains more than one DNA sequence encoding this CDR3. The chain couples TRBV5-1 to TRBJ2-3; 7 nucleotides line up with TRBD1. Germline CDR1 and CDR2: SGHRS and YFSETQ. The CDR3 extends over 15 amino acids. V lost 0 bases, J lost 3 bases, and 4 bases stayed unmatched. CDR3: CASSLAGDRTDTQYF. In DNA form, the CDR3 reads TGCGCCAGCAGCTTGGCCGGGGACAGAACAGATACGCAGTATTTT.

The chain links TRBV29-1 to TRBJ2-5; possibly TRBD1 for D (6 bases). CDR3 length: 12 residues. Trimming took 3 bases from V and 1 from J, leaving 6 bases between them. CDR1 SQVTM and CDR2 ANQGSEA come from the germline V gene. CDR3: CSVEDSQETQYF. The CDR3 DNA reads as TGCAGCGTTGAGGACAGCCAAGAGACCCAGTACTTC.

This chain joins TRBV7-8 and TRBJ1-1; D might be TRBD1 (6 bases). The germline V and J ends were trimmed by 1 base and 0 bases, with 12 bases remaining between them. The CDR3 runs to 16 residues. Germline V lookup: CDR1 SGHVS, CDR2 FQNEAQ. The CDR3 loop reads CASSLERDTMNTEAFF. DNA for the CDR3: TGTGCCAGCAGCTTAGAGCGGGACACTATGAACACTGAAGCTTTCTTT. The entire variable domain, with the rest obtained from reference TRBV7-8 and TRBJ1-1, is as follows: GAGVSQSPRYKVAKRGQDVALRCDPISGHVSLFWYQQALGQGPEFLTYFQNEAQLDKSGLPSDRFFAERPEGSVSTLKIQRTQQEDSAVYLCASSLERDTMNTEAFFGQGTRLTVV.

The rearrangement joins TRBV6-1 to TRBJ2-6; D call uncertain. The CDR3 is made up of 14 amino acids. Germline values: CDR1 MNHNS, CDR2 SASEGT. V lost 4 bases to trimming and J lost 4 bases, with 8 bases between them. The CDR3 loop is CASSAPRGANVLTF. DNA of the CDR3: TGTGCCAGCAGTGCCCCCAGGGGGGCCAACGTCCTGACTTTC.

The J gene is TRBJ2-3, the V gene TRBV5-1; TRBD1 aligns across 7 bases. The CDR3 is 14 residues long. The junction had 3 bases not matched to a gene; V was cut back by 2 bases and J by 3 bases. CDR1 SGHRS and CDR2 YFSETQ come from the germline V gene. CDR3 sequence (DNA): TGCGCCAGCAGCTTAGGACAGGAGACAGATACGCAGTATTTT. It is translated as CASSLGQETDTQYF.

The chain employs TRBV7-9 and TRBJ2-3, with D uncertain. Germline V lookup: CDR1 SEHNR, CDR2 FQNEAQ (reference sequence). V was cut by 1 base and J by 4 bases, with 6 bases left in between. The CDR3 has 13 amino acids. The DNA of the CDR3 is TGTGCCAGCAGCTTAGGGATCGCAGATACGCAGTATTTT. This codes for CASSLGIADTQYF. The full variable domain, its missing parts supplied by reference TRBV7-9 and TRBJ2-3, is DTGVSQNPRHKITKRGQNVTFRCDPISEHNRLYWYRQTLGQGPEFLTYFQNEAQLEKSRLLSDRFSAERPKGSFSTLEIQRTEQGDSAMYLCASSLGIADTQYFGPGTRLTVL.

The CDR3 spells CASSSPGRLAGDGDNEQFF. CDR3 DNA sequence: TGCGCCAGCAGCTCCCCGGGCAGGCTAGCGGGAGATGGTGACAATGAGCAGTTCTTC. The rearrangement links TRBV5-1 to TRBJ2-1, with 10 positions matching TRBD2. This CDR3 comprises 19 residues. J gave up 5 bases and V 3 bases, and 17 bases lay outside the gene matches. Germline CDR1 SGHRS, CDR2 YFSETQ.

In the case of this clone: Other DNA sequences within the sample encode an identical CDR3. The chain couples TRBV28 to TRBJ2-1; 9 bases are a match to TRBD1. V trimming: 3 bases; J trimming: 5 bases; junction bases outside the gene matches: 5. The CDR3 covers 15 residues. CDR1 is MDHEN, CDR2 SYDVKM, per germline. CDR3 region: CASSFLGQGNNEQFF. For the CDR3, the DNA is TGTGCCAGCAGTTTTTTGGGACAGGGCAACAATGAGCAGTTCTTC.